These T cell receptor beta chains were read from a single sample in a study of blood T cells in healthy people across ages. One entry per CDR3 protein, called by TCRdb with MiXCR from the 5' RACE reads. The sample holds roughly 800,000 distinct CDR3 sequences, around 25% seen once. These data also featured in a second study, about T cells of mothers and their children.

Material: blood. The source is a boy under 18 in good health. Both conserved end residues are part of each CDR3. A D gene is named only where the DNA matches it firmly. Size is stated for part of the rows, as once, few or many counts, or as a class when the clone is expanded.

DNA: TGCGCCAGCAGCCAGCCTCGACAGCAGTTCTTC; CDR3: CASSQPRQQFF; size: -; J: TRBJ2-1; V: TRBV4-1; D: -
DNA: TGTGCCAGCAGCCCCGGGGGAGGGGTCAATGAGCAGTTCTTC; CDR3: CASSPGGGVNEQFF; size: -; J: TRBJ2-1; V: TRBV12-3/TRBV12-4; D: TRBD2
DNA: TGTGCCAGCAGGGTCCGAGGACAGGGCCGGGAAAAACTGTTTTTT; CDR3: CASRVRGQGREKLFF; size: -; J: TRBJ1-4; V: TRBV21-1; D: -
DNA: TGTGCCAGCAGCTTGGCCCTAGCGGGGATTAATGAGCAGTTCTTC; CDR3: CASSLALAGINEQFF; size: -; J: TRBJ2-1; V: TRBV5-6; D: TRBD2
DNA: TGTGCCAGCAGCCCGACGACTAGCGGGGAGACCCAGTACTTC; CDR3: CASSPTTSGETQYF; size: -; J: TRBJ2-5; V: TRBV7-2; D: TRBD2
DNA: TGTGCCAGCAGTGAAAGTGGCGGCCCAACCTACGAGCAGTACTTC; CDR3: CASSESGGPTYEQYF; size: -; J: TRBJ2-7; V: TRBV6-1; D: -
DNA: TGCAGTGCTAGGGATTACCGGGACAGCGTAGGGGAGCAGTACTTC; CDR3: CSARDYRDSVGEQYF; size: -; J: TRBJ2-7; V: TRBV20-1; D: TRBD1
DNA: TGTGCCAGCAGCCACTCGGGACTAGCGGGACACTACGAGCAGTACTTC; CDR3: CASSHSGLAGHYEQYF; size: -; J: TRBJ2-7; V: TRBV3-1; D: TRBD2
DNA: TGTGCCAGCAGCCAAGTGACGGACGACTATGGCTACACCTTC; CDR3: CASSQVTDDYGYTF; size: -; J: TRBJ1-2; V: TRBV4-2; D: -
DNA: TGTGCCAGCAGCTCTGTTTTCCCCCCGGACACCGGGGAGCTGTTTTTT; CDR3: CASSSVFPPDTGELFF; size: -; J: TRBJ2-2; V: TRBV7-2; D: -
DNA: TGTGCCAGCAGCCGCACCGTTCGGGTATACCAAGAGACCCAGTACTTC; CDR3: CASSRTVRVYQETQYF; size: -; J: TRBJ2-5; V: TRBV11-2; D: -
DNA: TGTGCCAGCAGCTTGCAACTAGCGGCTAGCACAGATACGCAGTATTTT; CDR3: CASSLQLAASTDTQYF; size: few; J: TRBJ2-3; V: TRBV7-8; D: TRBD2
DNA: TGCAGTGCTCAGGGACGGTCTGAGGGGTCACCCCTCCACTTT; CDR3: CSAQGRSEGSPLHF; size: -; J: TRBJ1-6; V: TRBV20-1; D: -
DNA: TGCGCCAGCAGCCAAGATAGGTCGTCAGGGGGTTTGGCCTCTTCGACCTACGAGCAGTACTTC; CDR3: CASSQDRSSGGLASSTYEQYF; size: -; J: TRBJ2-7; V: TRBV4-1; D: TRBD1
DNA: TGCAGCGTTGAAGGGGGGCAGGGGGCTGGCAATGAGCAGTTCTTC; CDR3: CSVEGGQGAGNEQFF; size: few; J: TRBJ2-1; V: TRBV29-1; D: TRBD1
DNA: TGTGCCAGCAGCATGGGACAGGAGGACACTGAAGCTTTCTTT; CDR3: CASSMGQEDTEAFF; size: -; J: TRBJ1-1; V: TRBV7-6; D: TRBD1
DNA: TGTGCCAGCAGCGTAGCGGGAGTCAATGAGCAGTTCTTC; CDR3: CASSVAGVNEQFF; size: many; J: TRBJ2-1; V: TRBV12-3/TRBV12-4; D: TRBD2
DNA: TGTGCCAGCAGCTTAAGTTATTCCGGGACACAACAAGAGACCCAGTACTTC; CDR3: CASSLSYSGTQQETQYF; size: -; J: TRBJ2-5; V: TRBV7-9; D: -
DNA: TGTGCCAGCAGTGAACCGACAGGGTTGGAGACCCAGTACTTC; CDR3: CASSEPTGLETQYF; size: -; J: TRBJ2-5; V: TRBV25-1; D: TRBD1
DNA: TGCGCCAGCAGCCCCGGGACAGGGGACTACGAGCAGTACTTC; CDR3: CASSPGTGDYEQYF; size: many; J: TRBJ2-7; V: TRBV3-1; D: TRBD1
DNA: TGCAGCGTTGATGGGGACGGATACGAGCAGTACTTC; CDR3: CSVDGDGYEQYF; size: few; J: TRBJ2-7; V: TRBV29-1; D: -
DNA: TGTGCCAGCAGCCAAGGTCGGGCAGACACTGAAGCTTTCTTT; CDR3: CASSQGRADTEAFF; size: -; J: TRBJ1-1; V: TRBV3-1; D: -
DNA: TGCGCCAGCAGCCAAGATCGGACTAGTAGTTACAATGAGCAGTTCTTC; CDR3: CASSQDRTSSYNEQFF; size: -; J: TRBJ2-1; V: TRBV5-1; D: TRBD2
DNA: TGTGCCAGCTCACAACCGGGACTAGCGGGTTTATATGAGCAGTTCTTC; CDR3: CASSQPGLAGLYEQFF; size: -; J: TRBJ2-1; V: TRBV18; D: TRBD2
DNA: TGTGCCAGCAGCTTGAATGGGGAAGATAATTCACCCCTCCACTTT; CDR3: CASSLNGEDNSPLHF; size: few; J: TRBJ1-6; V: TRBV5-6; D: -
DNA: TGTGCCACCAGTGATGCACGACAGGGGGCATCTGGAAAACTGTTTTTT; CDR3: CATSDARQGASGKLFF; size: once; J: TRBJ1-4; V: TRBV24-1; D: TRBD1
DNA: TGTGCCAGCAGCCAAGTCCCAGCGGGAGGGCAGGGGGATGAGACCCAGTACTTC; CDR3: CASSQVPAGGQGDETQYF; size: -; J: TRBJ2-5; V: TRBV4-2; D: TRBD2
DNA: TGTGCCAGCACCCCTTTTAGCTCCTACAATGAGCAGTTCTTC; CDR3: CASTPFSSYNEQFF; size: -; J: TRBJ2-1; V: TRBV27; D: -